This TCR beta chain came from a study of Graves' ophthalmopathy and Graves' hyperthyroidism. This clonotype was observed many times. This CDR3 contains 14 residues. The germline V gene has CDR1 LGHNA and CDR2 YSLEER. V was clipped by 3 bases and J by 6 bases; unmatched bases: 5. Amplification from RNA transcripts yielded the TCR beta CDR3 regions. The first round was an RT-PCR with HTBI primers, and the second round was a multiplex PCR. TCRdb reanalysed the multiplex PCR reads using MiXCR and keeps one entry per CDR3 protein. The sample yields about 420,000 distinct CDR3 sequences, around 21% seen once. In this cohort's terms, stable hyperthyroidism meant no ophthalmopathy by 18 months of follow-up.

The sample consisted of peripheral blood. J is TRBJ1-1 and V is TRBV4-3; 9 nucleotides match TRBD1. This receptor was taken from a woman between 18 and 29 years old with stable Graves' hyperthyroidism. CDR3 nucleotide sequence: TGCGCCAGCAGCCACCGACAGGGGGTACCTGAAGCTTTCTTT. Amino acid sequence: CASSHRQGVPEAFF.